A single sample gave rise to the 4 T cell receptor beta chains below, sequenced in a study of CD4 T cells in relation to SARS-CoV-2 and coronaviruses. The data were produced by immunoSEQ multiplex PCR, yet TCRdb's version contains in-frame clones alone and is incomplete. The sample gives more than 25,000 clones, around 80% of which show up once; roughly 15% is in the top ten. No antigens are known for them. The unexposed donors gave CD4+ T cells in about 2011-2018, prior to COVID-19. Isolation of CD4+ T cells took place after less than twelve days in culture. The source material was CD4+ T cells from PBMCs, cultured in vitro. The receptors derive from a human donor in good health.

The rearrangement joins TRBV13 to TRBJ1-4; possible D gene TRBD1, 5 bases. V lost 5 bases and J 4 bases, leaving 11 bases between the germline ends. CDR1 and CDR2 from the germline V gene are PRHDT and FYEKMQ (reference sequence). This CDR3 has 14 amino acids. The CDR3 DNA follows: TGTGCCAGCAGCCTCAGGGCAAGTAATGAAAAACTGTTTTTT. Encoded protein: CASSLRASNEKLFF.

The genes are TRBV6-6 and TRBJ2-5; 7 bases are shared with TRBD2. This CDR3 contains 15 residues. V dropped 4 bases and J dropped 5; count of bases not matched to a gene: 10. Germline V gene data show CDR1 as MNHNY and CDR2 as SVGAGI (reference sequence). Here the CDR3 DNA reads TGTGCCAGCAGTTTTGAGGGAGGGAGAAGGGAGACCCAGTACTTC. Residues: CASSFEGGRRETQYF.

The rearrangement links TRBV2 to TRBJ2-7, with D hard to call. V was cut by 3 bases and J by 6 bases, with 15 bases left in between. Germline V gene lookup returns CDR1 SNHLY and CDR2 FYNNEI. The CDR3 runs 14 residues. DNA of the CDR3: TGTGCCAGCAGTGACGGCCAGTTCCCTCTCGAGCAGTACTTC. It codes for CASSDGQFPLEQYF.

The chain uses TRBV7-2 and TRBJ2-3; 7 bases fit TRBD2. This CDR3 comprises 15 residues. V gave up 5 bases and J gave up 2 bases; unmatched junction bases: 7. Germline assignment: CDR1 SGHTA and CDR2 FQGNSA. CDR3 region: CASSRKTSDTDTQYF. DNA of the CDR3: TGTGCCAGCAGCAGAAAAACTAGCGACACAGATACGCAGTATTTT.